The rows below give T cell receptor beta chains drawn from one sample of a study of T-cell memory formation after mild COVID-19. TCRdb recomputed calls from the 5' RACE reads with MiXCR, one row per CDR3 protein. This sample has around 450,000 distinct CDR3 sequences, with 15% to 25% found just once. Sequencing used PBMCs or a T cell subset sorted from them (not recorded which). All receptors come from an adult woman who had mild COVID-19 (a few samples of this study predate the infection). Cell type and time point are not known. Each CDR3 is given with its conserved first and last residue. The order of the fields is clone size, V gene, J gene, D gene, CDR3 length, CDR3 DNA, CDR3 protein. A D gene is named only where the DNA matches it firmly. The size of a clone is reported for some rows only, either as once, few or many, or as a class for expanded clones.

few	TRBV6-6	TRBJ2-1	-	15	TGTGCCAGCAGTTACTCGGACCGCAGTCCCAATGAGCAGTTCTTC	CASSYSDRSPNEQFF
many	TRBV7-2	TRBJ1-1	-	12	TGTGCCAGCAGCTTATACAGGGATTGGGCTTTCTTT	CASSLYRDWAFF
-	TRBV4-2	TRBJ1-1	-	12	TGTGCCAGCAGCGCAAAGCCCACTGAAGCTTTCTTT	CASSAKPTEAFF
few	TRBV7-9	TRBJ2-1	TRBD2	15	TGTGCCAGCAACGTTGGGGCGGGAGTGGGTCGAGAGCAGTTCTTC	CASNVGAGVGREQFF
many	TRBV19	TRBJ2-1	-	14	TGTGCCAGTACTCGGGATAGCTCCTACAATGAGCAGTTCTTC	CASTRDSSYNEQFF
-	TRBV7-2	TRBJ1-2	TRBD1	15	TGTGCCAGCAGCTTGAGTACAGGGGGTAGGGATGGCTACACCTTC	CASSLSTGGRDGYTF
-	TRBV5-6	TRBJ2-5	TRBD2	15	TGTGCCAGCAGCGCACCTAGCGGAACACAAGAGACCCAGTACTTC	CASSAPSGTQETQYF
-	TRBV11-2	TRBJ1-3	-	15	TGTGCCAGCAGCCCTAAGGAAGGGAGTCGTGACACCATATATTTT	CASSPKEGSRDTIYF
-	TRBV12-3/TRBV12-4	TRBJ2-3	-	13	TGTGCCAGCAGTTCACCTGGAGGCGGTCAGCAGTATTTT	CASSSPGGGQQYF
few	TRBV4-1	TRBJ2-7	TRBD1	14	TGCGCCAGCAGCCGGGACAGGGGGCTCTACGAGCAGTACTTC	CASSRDRGLYEQYF
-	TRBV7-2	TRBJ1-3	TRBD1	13	TGTGCCAGCAGCTGGACAGGGGGGAACACCATATATTTT	CASSWTGGNTIYF
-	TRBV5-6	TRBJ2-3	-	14	TGTGCCAGCAGCTTCGAAAATCCCGCGGATACGCAGTATTTT	CASSFENPADTQYF
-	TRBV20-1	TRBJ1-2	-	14	TGCAGTGCTCCCGGGACCGGAGCTAACTATGGCTACACCTTC	CSAPGTGANYGYTF
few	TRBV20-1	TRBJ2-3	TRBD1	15	TGCAGTGCGGAACCGGGACAGGCCGGAACAGATACGCAGTATTTT	CSAEPGQAGTDTQYF
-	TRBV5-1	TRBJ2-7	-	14	TGCGCCAGCAGCTCGCAGGGGCTCGGTGACGAGCAGTACTTC	CASSSQGLGDEQYF
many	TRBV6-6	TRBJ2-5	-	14	TGTGCCAGCAGTTACCGACCGTACCAAGAGACCCAGTACTTC	CASSYRPYQETQYF
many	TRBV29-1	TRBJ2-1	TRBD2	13	TGCAGCGTTGAAAAAGGCAGCGGGAGGAAGCAGTTCTTC	CSVEKGSGRKQFF
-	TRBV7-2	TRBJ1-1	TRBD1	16	TGTGCCAGCAGCTTACAGGGGGCGCAGGGGAACACTGAAGCTTTCTTT	CASSLQGAQGNTEAFF
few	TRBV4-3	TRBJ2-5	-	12	TGCGCCAGCAGCCAAGATACAGAGACCCAGTACTTC	CASSQDTETQYF
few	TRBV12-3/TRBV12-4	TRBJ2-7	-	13	TGTGCCAGCAGAAGGTGGGGGAACTACGAGCAGTACTTC	CASRRWGNYEQYF
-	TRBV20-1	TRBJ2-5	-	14	TGCAGTGCTAGAGATGTGGCGGTAAAAGAGACCCAGTACTTC	CSARDVAVKETQYF
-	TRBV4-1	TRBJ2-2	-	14	TGCGCCAGCAGCCCCACCGGTAGCCCCGGGGAGCTGTTTTTT	CASSPTGSPGELFF
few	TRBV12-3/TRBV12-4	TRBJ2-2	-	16	TGTGCCAATACTGTACGGGGTCGTTCGGTCACCGGGGAGCTGTTTTTT	CANTVRGRSVTGELFF
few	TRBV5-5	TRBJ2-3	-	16	TGTGCCAGCAGCCAGGTGGGCGGGTTTAGCACAGATACGCAGTATTTT	CASSQVGGFSTDTQYF
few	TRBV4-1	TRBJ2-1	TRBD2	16	TGCGCCAGCAGCCAAGATCTCGCGGGGGGGCCAAATGAGCAGTTCTTC	CASSQDLAGGPNEQFF
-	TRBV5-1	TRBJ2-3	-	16	TGCGCCAGCAGCAAAGGTTCAGGCGCCAGAACAGATACGCAGTATTTT	CASSKGSGARTDTQYF
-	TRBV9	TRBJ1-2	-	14	TGTGCCAGCAGCCCCGAATTGAGGGCATATGGCTACACCTTC	CASSPELRAYGYTF
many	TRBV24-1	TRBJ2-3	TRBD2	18	TGTGCCACCAGTGATTTGGGGACTAGCGGGGAGTCAGTAGATACGCAGTATTTT	CATSDLGTSGESVDTQYF
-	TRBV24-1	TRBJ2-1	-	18	TGTGCCACCAGTGAATCCCTTCCAGCGAAAGTCTTCCACAATGAGCAGTTCTTC	CATSESLPAKVFHNEQFF
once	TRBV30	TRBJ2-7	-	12	TGTGCCTGTACTATGACAGACTACGAGCAGTACTTC	CACTMTDYEQYF
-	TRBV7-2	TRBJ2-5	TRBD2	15	TGTGCCAGCGGCACCCTGACTAGCGGGATGAAGACCCAGTACTTC	CASGTLTSGMKTQYF
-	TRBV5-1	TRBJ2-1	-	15	TGCGCCAGCAGCTTAAGCGGTCTCTCCTACAATGAGCAGTTCTTC	CASSLSGLSYNEQFF
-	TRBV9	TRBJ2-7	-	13	TGTGCCAGCAGCGGACTTGGGGGTTACGAGCAGTACTTC	CASSGLGGYEQYF
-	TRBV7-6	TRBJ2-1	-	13	TGTGCCAGCAAAGGGGAGGAGCACAATGAGCAGTTCTTC	CASKGEEHNEQFF
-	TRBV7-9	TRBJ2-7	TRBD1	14	TGTGCCAGCAGCTTAAGACAGGGGGGCTACGAGCAGTACTTC	CASSLRQGGYEQYF
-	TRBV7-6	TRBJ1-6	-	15	TGTGCCAGCAGCGCGAGCTTTACAGGGAATTCACCCCTCCACTTT	CASSASFTGNSPLHF
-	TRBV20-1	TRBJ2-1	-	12	TGCAGTGCTAGAGATCGTTTGAGGGAGCAGTTCTTC	CSARDRLREQFF
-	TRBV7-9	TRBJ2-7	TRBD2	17	TGTGCCAGCAGCCAGGGACTAGCGGGAGGCCCCACCTACGAGCAGTACTTC	CASSQGLAGGPTYEQYF
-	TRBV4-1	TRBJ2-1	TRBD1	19	TGCGCCAGCAGCCCTCTAATGGTACAGGGGATTGGACCCTACAATGAGCAGTTCTTC	CASSPLMVQGIGPYNEQFF
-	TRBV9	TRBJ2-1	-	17	TGTGCCAGCAGCACCTCCGGGGCGGGCGAAACCTACAATGAGCAGTTCTTC	CASSTSGAGETYNEQFF
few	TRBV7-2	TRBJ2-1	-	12	TGTGCCAGCAGCTCCCGGGGTTTCGAGCAGTTCTTC	CASSSRGFEQFF
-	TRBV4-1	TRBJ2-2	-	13	TGCGCCAGCAGCCATGTGAACACCGGGGAGCTGTTTTTT	CASSHVNTGELFF
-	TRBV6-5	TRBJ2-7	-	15	TGTGCCAGCAGTTATTCGGGACGGGGACCCTACGAGCAGTACTTC	CASSYSGRGPYEQYF
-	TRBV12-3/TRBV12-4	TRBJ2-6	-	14	TGTGCCAGCAGTTCCTTTGCGGTGCCCAACGTCCTGACTTTC	CASSSFAVPNVLTF
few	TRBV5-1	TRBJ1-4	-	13	TGCGCCAGCAGCTTGGAGGTGGATGAAAAACTGTTTTTT	CASSLEVDEKLFF
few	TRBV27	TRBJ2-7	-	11	TGTGCCAGTCGAGACTCCTACGAGCAGTACTTC	CASRDSYEQYF
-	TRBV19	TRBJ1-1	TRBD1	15	TGTGCCAGTAGTATAGATTCGGGGACAGGGCAGGAAGCTTTCTTT	CASSIDSGTGQEAFF
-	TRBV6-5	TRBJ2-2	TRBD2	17	TGTGCCAGCAGTTACTCGTCGCTAGCGGGAGGGACCGGGGAGCTGTTTTTT	CASSYSSLAGGTGELFF
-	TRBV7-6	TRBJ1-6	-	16	TGTGCCAGCAGCTTTTATCCTCGGCGGCATAATTCACCCCTCCACTTT	CASSFYPRRHNSPLHF
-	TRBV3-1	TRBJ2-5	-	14	TGTGCCAGCAGCCACCGACAGTTACAAGAGACCCAGTACTTC	CASSHRQLQETQYF
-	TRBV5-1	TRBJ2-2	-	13	TGCGCCAGCAGCCGTGAGTTCTCCGGGGAGCTGTTTTTT	CASSREFSGELFF
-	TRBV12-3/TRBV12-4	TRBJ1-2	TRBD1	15	TGTGCCAGCAGTTTAGCGGGGACAGGGATCTATGGCTACACCTTC	CASSLAGTGIYGYTF
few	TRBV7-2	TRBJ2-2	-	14	TGTGCCAGCAGCTTGCGCAGATACACCGGGGAGCTGTTTTTT	CASSLRRYTGELFF
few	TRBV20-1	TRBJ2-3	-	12	TGCAGTGCTGGCCTTCACACAGATACGCAGTATTTT	CSAGLHTDTQYF
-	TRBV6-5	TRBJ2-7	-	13	TGTGCCAGCAGCCCCGGGCCCGACTACGAGCAGTACTTC	CASSPGPDYEQYF
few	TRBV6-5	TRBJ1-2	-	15	TGTGCCAGCAGTTACTCAGGACAGTCATTCTATGGCTACACCTTC	CASSYSGQSFYGYTF
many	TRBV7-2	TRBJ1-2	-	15	TGTGCCAGCAGCTTAGGCCCCCAGGGTCGGGATGGCTACACCTTC	CASSLGPQGRDGYTF
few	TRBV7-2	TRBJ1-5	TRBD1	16	TGTGCCAGCAGCTTGGCCGGGACAGCAAAGGTTCAGCCCCAGCATTTT	CASSLAGTAKVQPQHF
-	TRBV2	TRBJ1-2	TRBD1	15	TGTGCCAGCACTCAAACCGGGACAGGGGGCGGTGGCTACACCTTC	CASTQTGTGGGGYTF
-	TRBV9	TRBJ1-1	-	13	TGTGCCAGCAGCCTCCCCTCCAGCACTGAAGCTTTCTTT	CASSLPSSTEAFF